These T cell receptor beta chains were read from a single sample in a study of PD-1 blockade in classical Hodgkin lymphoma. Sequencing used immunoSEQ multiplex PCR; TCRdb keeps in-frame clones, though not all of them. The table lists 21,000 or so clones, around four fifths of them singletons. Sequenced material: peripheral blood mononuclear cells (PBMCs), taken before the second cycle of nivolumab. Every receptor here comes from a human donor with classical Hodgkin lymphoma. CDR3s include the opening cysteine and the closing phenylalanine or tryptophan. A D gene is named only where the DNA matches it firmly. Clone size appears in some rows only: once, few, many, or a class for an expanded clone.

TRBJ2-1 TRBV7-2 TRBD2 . CASSFSRRDYEQFF
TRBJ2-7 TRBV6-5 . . CASSYGVGSEQYF
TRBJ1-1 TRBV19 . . CASSMNRVSEAFF
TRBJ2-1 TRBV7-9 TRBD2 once CASSVGTSGGYEQFF
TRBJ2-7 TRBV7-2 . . CASSIAGIYSYEQYF
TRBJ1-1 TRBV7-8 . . CASSLEQGLGAFF
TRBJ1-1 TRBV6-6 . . CASSYEEGGPFKAFF
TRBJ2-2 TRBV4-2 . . CASSRSGAPGNTGELFF
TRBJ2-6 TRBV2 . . CASSEVWGRGANVLTF
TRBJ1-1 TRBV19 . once CASSIETDTEAFF
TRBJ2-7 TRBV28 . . CASSTSTGSSYEQYF
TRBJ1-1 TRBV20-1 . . CSVGGNTEAFF
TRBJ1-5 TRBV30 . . CAWSRAGNQPQHF
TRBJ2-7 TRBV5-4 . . CASSLGPDGVYEQYF
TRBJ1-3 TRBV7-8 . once CASSLGPASGNTIYF
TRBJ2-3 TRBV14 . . CASSPGAHQYF
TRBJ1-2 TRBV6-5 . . CASSYSETRINYGYTF
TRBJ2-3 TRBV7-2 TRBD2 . CASSPGEAGETDTQYF
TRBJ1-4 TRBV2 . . CVSSETRGPEKLFF